This T cell receptor beta chain comes out of a study of PD-L1 blockade in urothelial cancer. Study summary: Prior regimens of chemotherapy numbered 0 to 3 per patient. Peripheral blood specimens exhibited a median yield of about 150,000 T cells.

Time point: pretreatment peripheral blood. The study collected 1 to 8 samples per patient, pretreatment and on-treatment. With 2 bases removed from V and 2 bases from J, the gap between germline ends came to 9 bases. In germline, CDR1 is MNHEY, CDR2 SMNVEV (reference sequence). This CDR3 is built from 14 residues. With respect to this clone: Antigen unknown. The sample holds other DNA sequences that translate to the same CDR3.

Sequenced by immunoSEQ multiplex PCR; TCRdb stores in-frame clones only, minus some. This table has 60,000 to 70,000 clones, roughly 77% appearing once. Study results and caveats: Sub-median blood TCR clonality before treatment predicted longer survival.

The genes are TRBV27 and TRBJ1-1; D is unclear. Sequencing was performed on PBMCs, taken around atezolizumab (anti-PD-L1) treatment. This TCR was recovered from a man in his 70s with urothelial cancer. The CDR3 protein is CASSLGQTNTEAFF. DNA of the CDR3: TGTGCCAGCAGTTTAGGGCAGACAAACACTGAAGCTTTCTTT.